The next 24 T cell receptor beta chains were all read from a single sample in a study of blood T cell repertoires in COVID-19. This table comes from immunoSEQ multiplex PCR, and its TCRdb copy is limited to in-frame clones, with some not included. The table shows 70,000 to 90,000 clones, with 78% occurring only once. The sample consisted of peripheral blood. The receptors derive from a human donor in a cohort sampled during active COVID-19.

The gene calls are TRBV9 and TRBJ1-1; D possibly corresponds to TRBD1 (6 bases). This CDR3 is 14 amino acids long. Germline V gene lookup returns CDR1 SGDLS and CDR2 YYNGEE. V was trimmed by 0 bases and J by 4 bases, leaving 10 bases between them. This CDR3 reads CASSVVAGATEAFF. CDR3 DNA sequence: TGTGCCAGCAGCGTAGTGGCAGGGGCCACTGAAGCTTTCTTT.

This chain links TRBV18 with TRBJ2-1; D remains unclear. V lost 2 bases to trimming and J lost 10 bases, with 6 bases between them. CDR1 is KGHSH and CDR2 is LQKENI in the germline V gene. The CDR3 runs to 11 residues. The CDR3 DNA reads as TGTGCCAGCTCACCAGACATAGAGCAGTTCTTC. This encodes CASSPDIEQFF.

The chain joins TRBV7-9 to TRBJ1-2; perhaps TRBD1 as D (5 bases). Germline V CDR1 and CDR2: SEHNR, FQNEAQ (reference sequence). This CDR3 region has 13 residues. The germline V and J ends were trimmed by 4 bases and 8 bases, with 14 bases remaining between them. The CDR3, as DNA: TGTGCCAGCAGCTGGTCAAGCGACAGCGGCTACACCTTC. It specifies CASSWSSDSGYTF.

The rearrangement uses TRBV10-3 and TRBJ2-5; 8 nucleotides line up with TRBD2. CDR3 length: 16 residues. CDR1 is ENHRY and CDR2 is SYGVKD in the germline V gene. After removal of 2 bases from V and 4 bases from J, the junction contained 9 bases not matched to a gene. The CDR3 here is CAISETRAGVPETQYF. The DNA for the CDR3 is TGTGCCATCAGTGAGACCCGAGCGGGGGTTCCAGAGACCCAGTACTTC.

This clone was observed a handful of times. V gene TRBV6-5 combines with J gene TRBJ2-7; D gene unclear. V lost 6 bases and J 2 bases, leaving 11 bases between the germline ends. The CDR3 has 13 residues. The germline V gene encodes CDR1 MNHEY and CDR2 SVGAGI. The DNA for the CDR3 is TGTGCCAGCAGCCCCCCCAGGACCTACGAGCAGTACGTC. This sequence encodes CASSPPRTYEQYV.

This clone was recorded a few times. This rearrangement joins TRBV4-1 to TRBJ2-1, with TRBD2 matching over 8 bases. CDR1 is MGHRA and CDR2 is YSYEKL in the germline V gene. The length of the CDR3 is 14 residues. V was pared by 4 bases and J by 6 bases, with 5 bases of the junction left unmatched. CDR3 coding DNA: TGCGCCAGCAGCCCGCTAGCGGGTATCAATGAGCAGTTCTTC. Protein product: CASSPLAGINEQFF.

The chain couples TRBV6-4 to TRBJ2-2; possible D gene TRBD1, 5 bases. CDR1 is MRHNA, CDR2 SNTAGT, per germline. The CDR3 runs to 14 residues. Between the trimmed V and J ends, which lost 3 bases and 5 bases, there was a span of 10 bases. The CDR3 here is CASSEGVQTGELFF. CDR3 DNA sequence: TGTGCCAGCAGTGAAGGGGTTCAGACCGGGGAGCTGTTTTTT.

The rearrangement uses TRBV6-5 and TRBJ2-1; the D gene is possibly TRBD1 (6 bases). Germline loops: CDR1 MNHEY, CDR2 SVGAGI. This CDR3 spans 13 amino acids. Trimming cost V 6 bases and J 10 bases, with 16 bases left between them. This CDR3 reads CASSNLQGGEQFF. DNA for the CDR3: TGTGCCAGCAGCAACCTACAGGGCGGGGAGCAGTTCTTC.

The chain carries TRBV29-1 and TRBJ1-1, with D possibly TRBD1 on 5 matching bases. Germline-derived CDR1 and CDR2 are SQVTM and ANQGSEA. The CDR3 is 11 amino acids. V lost 4 bases, J lost 8 bases, and 11 bases lay in between. The DNA of the CDR3 is TGCAGCGTTGTGCCAGGGAAAGAAGCTTTCTTT. Translating gives CSVVPGKEAFF.

The V and J genes are TRBV24-1 and TRBJ2-2, with a tentative D call TRBD2 (5 bases). V gave up 3 bases and J gave up 5 bases, with 18 bases separating them. Germline V gene lookup returns CDR1 KGHDR and CDR2 SFDVKD. This CDR3 has 17 amino acids. The CDR3 is CATSDVGGSRGTGELFF. In nucleotides, the CDR3 is TGTGCCACCAGTGATGTTGGAGGCAGCCGTGGGACCGGGGAGCTGTTTTTT.

This clone was seen a few times. The chain links TRBV6-4 to TRBJ2-1; 9 bases line up with TRBD2. Germline-derived CDR1 and CDR2 are MRHNA and SNTAGT. The CDR3 loop spans 15 amino acids. After removal of 2 bases from V and 3 bases from J, the junction contained 2 bases not matched to a gene. The CDR3 loop reads CASSDVTSGYNEQFF. DNA of the CDR3: TGTGCCAGCAGTGACGTGACTAGCGGCTACAATGAGCAGTTCTTC.

The rearrangement links TRBV4-3 to TRBJ2-5; no clear D gene. The CDR3 spans 13 residues. The V gene's germline CDR1 is LGHNA and CDR2 YSLEER. Deletions cut 1 base from V and 6 bases from J, with 9 bases between. The CDR3 region has the DNA TGCGCCAGCAGCCAAGCCCCTGGGCAGACCCAGTACTTC. Its translation: CASSQAPGQTQYF.

In this sample, this clone turned up once. The chain carries TRBV6-5 and TRBJ1-1; 7 bases agree with TRBD1. CDR1 is MNHEY, CDR2 SVGAGI, per germline. The CDR3 runs to 14 residues. J was trimmed by 4 bases and V by 6 bases; bases with no gene match: 8. The CDR3: CASRTPGGLTEAFF. CDR3 nucleotide sequence: TGTGCCAGCAGGACTCCAGGGGGTCTCACTGAAGCTTTCTTT.

The DNA of the CDR3 is TGTGCCAGCAGCTTATTAGGGGGCACTGAAGCTTTCTTT. Amino acid sequence: CASSLLGGTEAFF. The genes are TRBV11-3 and TRBJ1-1; tentative D call: TRBD1 (6 bases). Germline loops: CDR1 SGHNT, CDR2 YENEEA. Trimming took off 2 bases at V and 4 bases at J, with 8 bases between the two ends. This CDR3 comprises 13 residues. The complete variable domain, with remaining parts taken from reference TRBV11-3 and TRBJ1-1, reads EAGVVQSPRYKIIEKKQPVAFWCNPISGHNTLYWYLQNLGQGPELLIRYENEEAVDDSQLPKDRFSAERLKGVDSTLKIQPAELGDSAVYLCASSLLGGTEAFFGQGTRLTVV.

This chain uses TRBV10-1 with TRBJ2-1; D not resolved. The V gene's germline CDR1 is WNHNN and CDR2 SYGVQD (reference sequence). The CDR3 contains 14 residues. V lost 9 bases to trimming and J lost 9 bases, with 21 bases between them. CDR3 amino acids: CASSPSWAGSEQFF. The CDR3 nucleotides read TGCGCCAGTTCCCCTTCCTGGGCAGGTAGTGAGCAGTTCTTC.

The chain has TRBV3-1 (or the pseudogene TRBV3-2) and TRBJ2-1; maybe TRBD1 (6 bases). Between the trimmed V and J ends, which lost 0 bases and 3 bases, there was a span of 9 bases. Germline V CDR1 and CDR2: LGHDT, YNNKEL (reference sequence). The CDR3 covers 15 residues. The chain's CDR3 is CASSQDRGRYNEQFF. The CDR3 region has the DNA TGTGCCAGCAGCCAAGACAGGGGACGCTACAATGAGCAGTTCTTC.

The chain has TRBV28 and TRBJ1-1; D is perhaps TRBD1 (5 bases). The CDR3 runs 14 residues. Germline-derived CDR1 and CDR2 are MDHEN and SYDVKM. V was pared by 2 bases and J by 4 bases, with 11 bases between. CDR3 loop: CASSLKGNPTEAFF. The CDR3 nucleotides read TGTGCCAGCAGTTTAAAGGGGAATCCCACTGAAGCTTTCTTT.

This clone occurred a few times. The V call is TRBV29-1, the J call TRBJ2-6; the match to TRBD1 covers 9 bases. The CDR3 extends over 13 amino acids. Germline V CDR1 and CDR2: SQVTM, ANQGSEA. V trimming: 6 bases; J trimming: 8 bases; junction bases outside the gene matches: 5. CDR3 sequence: CSVTGTGTNVLTF. CDR3 bases: TGCAGCGTAACCGGGACAGGGACCAACGTCCTGACTTTC.

The V call is TRBV7-9, the J call TRBJ2-7; D unresolved. Germline V gene data show CDR1 as SEHNR and CDR2 as FQNEAQ (reference sequence). V was cut by 5 bases and J by 0 bases, with 11 bases left in between. CDR3 length: 14 residues. CDR3 amino acids: CASSPLSDSYEQYV. The CDR3 DNA sequence: TGTGCCAGCAGCCCTCTAAGCGACTCCTACGAGCAGTACGTC.

The chain carries TRBV30 and TRBJ1-1, with D possibly matching TRBD1 (6 bases). The CDR3 totals 16 residues. V lost 3 bases, J lost 3 bases, and 20 bases lay in between. CDR1 is GTSNPN, CDR2 SVGIG, per germline (reference sequence). In DNA form, the CDR3 reads TGTGCCTGGAGGTCGCAAAATTGGGGGCTTGACACTGAAGCTTTCTTT. This encodes CAWRSQNWGLDTEAFF.

Worth noting for this clone: The same CDR3 arises from other DNA sequences in this sample as well. The V call is TRBV6-5, the J call TRBJ2-2; maybe TRBD1 (6 bases). The CDR3 covers 15 residues. In germline, CDR1 is MNHEY, CDR2 SVGAGI. Between the trimmed V and J ends, which lost 2 bases and 2 bases, there was a span of 9 bases. For the CDR3, the DNA is TGTGCCAGCAGTTACGACAGGAGCAACACCGGGGAGCTGTTTTTT. As protein: CASSYDRSNTGELFF.

V gene TRBV5-4 combines with J gene TRBJ2-7; 10 nucleotides match TRBD1. Germline trimming cut 3 bases from V and 3 bases from J; bases unmatched to any gene: 3. The germline V gene encodes CDR1 SGHNT and CDR2 YYREEE (reference sequence). The CDR3 has 14 amino acids. The CDR3 nucleotides are TGTGCCAGCAGCTGGGGACAGGGGTTCTACGAGCAGTACTTC. Protein: CASSWGQGFYEQYF.

The V gene is TRBV6-1, the J gene TRBJ1-1; no definite D call. The CDR3 contains 13 residues. Germline V lookup: CDR1 MNHNS, CDR2 SASEGT. V lost 1 base and J lost 4, with 7 bases in between. The CDR3 region has the DNA TGTGCCAGCAGTGAAGTAGTACGCACTGAAGCTTTCTTT. Translated, it gives CASSEVVRTEAFF.

The V and J genes are TRBV24-1 and TRBJ1-5, with D unclear. This CDR3 has 13 residues. Per germline, CDR1 KGHDR and CDR2 SFDVKD. V gave up 4 bases and J gave up 4 bases, with 7 bases separating them. The DNA for the CDR3 is TGTGCCACCAGTGAGGGCGTAAATCAGCCCCAGCATTTT. The encoded protein is CATSEGVNQPQHF.